This T cell receptor (beta chain) came from a study of T cells in tuberculosis. TCRdb's copy holds only in-frame clones and misses some; the assay was immunoSEQ multiplex PCR. The sample yields around 43,000 clones, around 96% seen once. The CDR3 has 14 amino acids. V lost 4 bases, J lost 6 bases, and 6 bases stayed unmatched. Germline V CDR1 and CDR2: SGHDT, YYEEEE. This sequence joins TRBV5-6 and TRBJ1-5; 8 nucleotides align to TRBD1. The sequenced sample was PBMCs. The origin of this receptor is a donor aged 10 to 29 with latent tuberculosis or without tuberculosis infection. CDR3 region: CASSLRGLVQPQHF. DNA for the CDR3: TGTGCCAGCAGCCTCAGGGGGCTAGTTCAGCCCCAGCATTTT.